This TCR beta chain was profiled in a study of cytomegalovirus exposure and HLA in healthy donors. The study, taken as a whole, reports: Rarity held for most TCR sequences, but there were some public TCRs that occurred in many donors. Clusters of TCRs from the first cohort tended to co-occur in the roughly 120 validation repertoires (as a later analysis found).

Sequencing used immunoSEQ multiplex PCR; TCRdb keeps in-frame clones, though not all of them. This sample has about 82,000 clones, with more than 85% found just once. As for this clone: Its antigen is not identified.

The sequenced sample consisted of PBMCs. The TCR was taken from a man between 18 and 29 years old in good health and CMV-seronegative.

Here the CDR3 reads CASSPGWTSGNSDTQYF. CDR3 nucleotides: TGTGCCAGCAGCCCCGGGTGGACTAGCGGGAACTCAGATACGCAGTATTTT. The rearrangement links TRBV13 to TRBJ2-3, with TRBD2 matching over 12 bases. The CDR3 is 17 amino acids. With 5 bases clipped from V and 4 bases from J, the junction kept 10 bases outside the gene matches. Germline CDR1 is PRHDT and CDR2 is FYEKMQ (reference sequence).